This T cell receptor (beta chain) stems from a study of shared clonotypes between healthy human individuals. Across the whole study: Donors had three CD4 naive, three CD4 memory, two CD8 naive and one CD8 memory plate apiece.

Naive CD8 isolation took CD45RO-negative cells positively selected for CCR7 and excluded terminally differentiated effector memory CD45RA+ cells. This clone was detected only a few times. Its antigen remains unidentified. Study-level results: Rarefaction showed that sequencing of sorted subsets was incomplete (despite large depth). Shared across a handful of donors were around 5% of the naive CD4 clonotypes.

The authors distributed each subset's genomic DNA evenly over several immunoSEQ plates. The protocol was immunoSEQ multiplex PCR, while the TCRdb copy is restricted to in-frame clones and leaves out a portion. The sample records around 600,000 clones, roughly 98% being singletons. Germline-derived CDR1 and CDR2 are MNHNS and SASEGT. Deletions cut 3 bases from V and 5 bases from J, with 13 bases between. CDR3 length equals 15 residues. This chain connects TRBV6-1 to TRBJ2-2; the D gene is possibly TRBD1 (6 bases). The specimen sequenced was naive CD8+ T cells sorted from blood. The TCR comes from a young man in good health. CDR3 loop: CASSEGARRTGELFF. The CDR3 DNA follows: TGTGCCAGCAGTGAGGGGGCCCGGCGTACCGGGGAGCTGTTTTTT.